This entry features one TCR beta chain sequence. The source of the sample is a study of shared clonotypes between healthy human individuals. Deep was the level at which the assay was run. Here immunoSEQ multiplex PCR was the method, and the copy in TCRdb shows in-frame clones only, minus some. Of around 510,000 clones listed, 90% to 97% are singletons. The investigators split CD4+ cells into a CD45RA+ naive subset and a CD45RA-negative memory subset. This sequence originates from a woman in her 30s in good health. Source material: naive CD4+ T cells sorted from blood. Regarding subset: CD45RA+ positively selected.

The CDR3 sequence is CASSRGQQDRYTQYF. The CDR3 DNA reads TGTGCCAGTAGTAGGGGACAGCAAGATCGGTATACGCAGTATTTT. The V gene is TRBV19, the J gene TRBJ2-3; 7 bases are a match to TRBD1. V gave up 4 bases and J gave up 7 bases; unmatched junction bases: 11. Germline V gene lookup returns CDR1 LNHDA and CDR2 SQIVND (reference sequence). There are 15 residues in the CDR3.